Presented here are 4 T cell receptor beta chains from one specimen sequenced in a study of T cell repertoires in cytomegalovirus infection. TCRdb independently ran MiXCR on the reads; one entry per CDR3 protein. The sample records about 830,000 distinct CDR3 sequences, 32% being singletons. Antigens for these TCRs are unknown. The sample here was cultured CD8+ T cells from PBMCs, taken from culture after CMV antigen stimulation. Receptors originate from a human donor in good health (CMV status not recorded). Some clones in this sample may be carry-over from other donors' samples.

This sequence joins TRBV6-2 or TRBV6-3 and TRBJ1-5; D is perhaps TRBD1 (5 bases). Germline CDR1 and CDR2: MNHEY and SVGEGT. The V gene lost 9 bases and the J gene lost 3 bases, with 15 bases spanning the gap. CDR3 length equals 14 residues. This CDR3 is CASSSRGYNQPQHF. CDR3 bases: TGTGCCAGTTCCTCCCGGGGGTACAATCAGCCCCAGCATTTT.

This clonotype was seen repeatedly, ten times or more. V gene TRBV7-2 combines with J gene TRBJ2-1, with 10 positions matching TRBD1. This CDR3 comprises 15 residues. Germline V gene data show CDR1 as SGHTA and CDR2 as FQGNSA. V lost 3 bases to trimming and J lost 12 bases; unmatched junction nucleotides: 11. The CDR3: CASSLGQGYFSGQFF. The CDR3 coding sequence is TGTGCCAGCAGCTTGGGACAGGGGTATTTCTCTGGGCAGTTCTTC.

The sample holds a few counts of this clonotype. The CDR3: CASSLEEGRGYTF. CDR3 bases: TGTGCCAGCAGCTTAGAGGAGGGGAGAGGCTACACCTTC. The chain links TRBV7-6 to TRBJ1-2, with D maybe TRBD1 (5 bases). Germline CDR1 SGHVS, CDR2 FNYEAQ. V was trimmed by 1 base and J by 8 bases, leaving 11 bases between them. This CDR3 has 13 amino acids.

This clonotype was counted only a few times. The chain employs TRBV7-8 and TRBJ2-5, with 13 bases identical to TRBD2. The V gene end was trimmed by 5 bases and the J gene end by 4 bases; junction bases not matched to a gene: 7. This CDR3 has 16 amino acids. Germline values: CDR1 SGHVS, CDR2 FQNEAQ. CDR3 sequence: CASSPGLAGATETQYF. CDR3 nucleotide sequence: TGTGCCAGCAGCCCCGGACTAGCGGGGGCGACAGAGACCCAGTACTTC.